The clone carrying this T cell receptor (beta chain) has only a few counts. The ends were cut back, 4 bases at V and 8 bases at J, with 14 bases in the middle. This CDR3 comprises 13 residues. Germline lookup yields CDR1 LGHNA and CDR2 YNFKEQ. Amplification used 60 Vbeta primers and 13 Jbeta primers. TCRdb's table, derived via immunoSEQ multiplex PCR, lists solely in-frame clones and lacks some. Of roughly 190,000 clones in the sample, more than 75% were seen once. The data stem from a study of cytomegalovirus exposure and HLA in healthy donors. The chain links TRBV4-2 to TRBJ1-2; D is perhaps TRBD1 (5 bases). This TCR derives from a woman aged 18-29 years in good health and CMV-seronegative. The sample was PBMCs. Here the CDR3 reads CASSLQGTQGYTF. CDR3 DNA: TGTGCCAGCAGCCTCCAGGGTACACAGGGCTACACCTTC.